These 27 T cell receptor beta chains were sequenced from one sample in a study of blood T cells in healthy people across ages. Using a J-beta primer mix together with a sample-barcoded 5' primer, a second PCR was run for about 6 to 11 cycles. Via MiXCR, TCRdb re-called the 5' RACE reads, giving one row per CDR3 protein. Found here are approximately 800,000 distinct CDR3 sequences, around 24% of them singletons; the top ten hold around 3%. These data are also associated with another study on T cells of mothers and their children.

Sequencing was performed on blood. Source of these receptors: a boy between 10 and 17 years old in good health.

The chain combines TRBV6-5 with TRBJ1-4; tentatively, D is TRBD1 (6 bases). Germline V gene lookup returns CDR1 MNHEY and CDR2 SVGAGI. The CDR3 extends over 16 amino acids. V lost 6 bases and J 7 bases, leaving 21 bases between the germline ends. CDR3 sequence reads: CASSHSGAEGTEKLFF. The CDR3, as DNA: TGTGCCAGCAGCCACTCGGGGGCGGAGGGAACTGAAAAACTGTTTTTT.

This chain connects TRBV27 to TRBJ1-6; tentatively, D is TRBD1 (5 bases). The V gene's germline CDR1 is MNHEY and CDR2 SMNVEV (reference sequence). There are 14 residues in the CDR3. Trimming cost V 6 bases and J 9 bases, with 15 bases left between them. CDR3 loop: CASRDGGNSSPLHF. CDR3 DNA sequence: TGTGCCAGCAGGGACGGGGGTAACAGTTCACCCCTCCACTTT.

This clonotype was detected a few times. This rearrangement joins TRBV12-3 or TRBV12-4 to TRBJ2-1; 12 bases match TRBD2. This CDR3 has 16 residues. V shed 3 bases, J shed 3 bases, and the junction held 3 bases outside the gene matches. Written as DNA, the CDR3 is TGTGCCAGCAGTTTGGGACTAGCGGGCAACTACAATGAGCAGTTCTTC. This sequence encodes CASSLGLAGNYNEQFF.

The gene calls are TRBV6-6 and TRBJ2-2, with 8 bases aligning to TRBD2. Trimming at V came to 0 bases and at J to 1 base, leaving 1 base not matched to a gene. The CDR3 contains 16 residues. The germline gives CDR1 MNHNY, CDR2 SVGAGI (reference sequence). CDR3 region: CASSYSAGGNTGELFF. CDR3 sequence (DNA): TGTGCCAGCAGTTACTCCGCGGGAGGGAACACCGGGGAGCTGTTTTTT.

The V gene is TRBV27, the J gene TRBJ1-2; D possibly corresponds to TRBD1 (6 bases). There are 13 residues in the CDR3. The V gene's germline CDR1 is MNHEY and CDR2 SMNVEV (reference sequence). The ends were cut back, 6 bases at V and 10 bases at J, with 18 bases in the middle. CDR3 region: CASSRIDRSSYTF. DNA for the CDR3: TGTGCCAGCAGCAGGATAGACAGGTCCTCCTACACCTTC.

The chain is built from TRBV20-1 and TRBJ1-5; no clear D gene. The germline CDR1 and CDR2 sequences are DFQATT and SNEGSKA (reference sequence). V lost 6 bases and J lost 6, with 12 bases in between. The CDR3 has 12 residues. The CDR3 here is CSADDGSQPQHF. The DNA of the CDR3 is TGCAGTGCCGACGACGGTTCTCAGCCCCAGCATTTT.

The CDR3 reads CASSFTGVGSGGYTF. The DNA for the CDR3 is TGTGCCAGCAGTTTCACAGGGGTGGGATCGGGGGGCTACACCTTC. The chain joins TRBV28 to TRBJ1-2, with 7 nucleotides matching TRBD1. V was pared by 3 bases and J by 8 bases, with 12 bases of the junction left unmatched. The CDR3 extends over 15 amino acids. The germline V gene encodes CDR1 MDHEN and CDR2 SYDVKM.

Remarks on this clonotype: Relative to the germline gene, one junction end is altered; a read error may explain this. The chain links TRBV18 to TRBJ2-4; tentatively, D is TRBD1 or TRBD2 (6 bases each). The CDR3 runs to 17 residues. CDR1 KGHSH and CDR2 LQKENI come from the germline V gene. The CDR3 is CASSPPVGGEGKNIRYF. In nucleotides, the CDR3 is TGTGCCAGCTCACCACCGGTGGGGGGCGAAGGCAAAAACATTCGGTACTTC.

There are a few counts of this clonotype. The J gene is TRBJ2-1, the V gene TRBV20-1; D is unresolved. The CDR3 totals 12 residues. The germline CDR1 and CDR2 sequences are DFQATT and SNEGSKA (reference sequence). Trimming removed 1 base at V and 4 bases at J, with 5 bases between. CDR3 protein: CSARGLYNEQFF. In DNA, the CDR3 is TGCAGTGCTAGAGGTCTTTACAATGAGCAGTTCTTC.

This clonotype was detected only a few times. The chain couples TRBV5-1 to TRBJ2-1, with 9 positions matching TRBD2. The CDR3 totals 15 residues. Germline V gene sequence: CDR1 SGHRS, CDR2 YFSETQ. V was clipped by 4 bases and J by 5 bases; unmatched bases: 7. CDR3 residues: CASSKMERGDNEQFF. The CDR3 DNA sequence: TGCGCCAGCAGCAAGATGGAGCGGGGGGACAATGAGCAGTTCTTC.

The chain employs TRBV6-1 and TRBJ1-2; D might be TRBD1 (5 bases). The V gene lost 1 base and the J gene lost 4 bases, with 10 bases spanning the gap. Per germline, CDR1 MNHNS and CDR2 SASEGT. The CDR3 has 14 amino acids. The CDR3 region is CASSEGGESYGYTF. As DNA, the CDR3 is TGTGCCAGCAGTGAAGGAGGGGAGAGCTATGGCTACACCTTC.

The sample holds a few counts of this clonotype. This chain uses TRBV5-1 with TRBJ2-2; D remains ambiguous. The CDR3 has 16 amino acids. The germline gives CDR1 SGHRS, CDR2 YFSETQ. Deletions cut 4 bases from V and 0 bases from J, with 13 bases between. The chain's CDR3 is CASSPFPDANTGELFF. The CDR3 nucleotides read TGCGCCAGCAGCCCTTTTCCAGATGCGAACACCGGGGAGCTGTTTTTT.

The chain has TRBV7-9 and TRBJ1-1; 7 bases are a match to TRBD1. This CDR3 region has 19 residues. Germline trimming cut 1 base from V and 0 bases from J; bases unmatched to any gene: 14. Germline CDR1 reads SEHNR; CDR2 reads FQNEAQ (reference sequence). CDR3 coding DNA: TGTGCCAGCAGCTTAGATCCCCAGGACGACAGGGTTGTGAACACTGAAGCTTTCTTT. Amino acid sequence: CASSLDPQDDRVVNTEAFF.

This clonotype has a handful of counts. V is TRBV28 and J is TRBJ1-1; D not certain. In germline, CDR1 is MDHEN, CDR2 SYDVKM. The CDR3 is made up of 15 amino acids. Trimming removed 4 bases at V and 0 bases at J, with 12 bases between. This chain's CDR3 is CASSYRRYMNTEAFF. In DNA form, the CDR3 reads TGTGCCAGCAGTTACCGACGGTACATGAACACTGAAGCTTTCTTT. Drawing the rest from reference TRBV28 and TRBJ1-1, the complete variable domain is DVKVTQSSRYLVKRTGEKVFLECVQDMDHENMFWYRQDPGLGLRLIYFSYDVKMKEKGDIPEGYSVSREKKERFSLILESASTNQTSMYLCASSYRRYMNTEAFFGQGTRLTVV.

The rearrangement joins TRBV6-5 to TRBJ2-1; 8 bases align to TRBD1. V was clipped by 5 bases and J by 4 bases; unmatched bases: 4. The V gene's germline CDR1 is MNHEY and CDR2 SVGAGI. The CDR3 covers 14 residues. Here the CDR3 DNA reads TGTGCCAGCAGTCCCGGGGACAGGTACAATGAGCAGTTCTTC. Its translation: CASSPGDRYNEQFF.

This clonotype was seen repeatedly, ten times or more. CDR3 sequence (DNA): TGTGCCAGCAGCCAAGGACAGGGGGCTTATGGCTACACCTTC. This sequence encodes CASSQGQGAYGYTF. This chain joins TRBV28 and TRBJ1-2; 11 bases agree with TRBD1. The germline CDR1 and CDR2 sequences are MDHEN and SYDVKM. The CDR3 totals 14 residues. Trimming removed 6 bases from V and 5 bases from J; junction bases left unmatched: 5.

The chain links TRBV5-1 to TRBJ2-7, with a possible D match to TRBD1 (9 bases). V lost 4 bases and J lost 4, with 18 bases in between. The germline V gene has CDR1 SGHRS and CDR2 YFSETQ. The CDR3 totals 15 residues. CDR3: CASSPGGTGRYEQYF. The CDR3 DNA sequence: TGCGCCAGCAGCCCGGGAGGGACAGGGCGATACGAGCAGTACTTC.

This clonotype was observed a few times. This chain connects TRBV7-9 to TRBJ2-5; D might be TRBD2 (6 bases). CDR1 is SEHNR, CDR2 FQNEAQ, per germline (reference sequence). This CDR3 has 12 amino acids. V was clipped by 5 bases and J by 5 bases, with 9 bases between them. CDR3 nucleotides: TGTGCCAGCAGCCGGGACTGGGAGACCCAGTACTTC. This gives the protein CASSRDWETQYF.

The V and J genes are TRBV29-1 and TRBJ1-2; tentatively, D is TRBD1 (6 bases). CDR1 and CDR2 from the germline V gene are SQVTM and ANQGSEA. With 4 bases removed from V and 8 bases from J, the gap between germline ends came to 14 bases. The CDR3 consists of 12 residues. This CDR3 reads CSVGGGRRGYTF. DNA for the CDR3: TGCAGCGTTGGCGGGGGCCGGAGGGGCTACACCTTC. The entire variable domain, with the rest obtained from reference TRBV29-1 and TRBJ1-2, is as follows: SAVISQKPSRDICQRGTSLTIQCQVDSQVTMMFWYRQQPGQSLTLIATANQGSEATYESGFVIDKFPISRPNLTFSTLTVSNMSPEDSSIYLCSVGGGRRGYTFGSGTRLTVV.

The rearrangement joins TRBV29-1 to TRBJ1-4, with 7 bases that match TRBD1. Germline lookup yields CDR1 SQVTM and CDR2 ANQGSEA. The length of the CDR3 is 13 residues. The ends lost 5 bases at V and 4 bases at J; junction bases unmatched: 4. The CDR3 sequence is CSVTDRINEKLFF. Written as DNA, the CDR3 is TGCAGCGTTACGGACAGGATTAATGAAAAACTGTTTTTT.

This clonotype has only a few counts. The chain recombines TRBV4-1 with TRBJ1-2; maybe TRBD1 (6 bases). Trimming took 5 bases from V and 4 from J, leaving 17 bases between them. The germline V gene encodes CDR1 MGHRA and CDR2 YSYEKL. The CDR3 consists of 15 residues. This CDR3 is CASSGSLDRRYGYTF. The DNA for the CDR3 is TGCGCCAGCAGCGGGTCACTTGACAGGCGCTATGGCTACACCTTC.

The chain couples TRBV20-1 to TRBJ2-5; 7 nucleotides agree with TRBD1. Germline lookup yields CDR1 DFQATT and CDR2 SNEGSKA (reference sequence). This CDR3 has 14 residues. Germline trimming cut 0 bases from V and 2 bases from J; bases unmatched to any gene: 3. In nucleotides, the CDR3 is TGCAGTGCTAGAGATAACAGGGGACAAGAGACCCAGTACTTC. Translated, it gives CSARDNRGQETQYF.

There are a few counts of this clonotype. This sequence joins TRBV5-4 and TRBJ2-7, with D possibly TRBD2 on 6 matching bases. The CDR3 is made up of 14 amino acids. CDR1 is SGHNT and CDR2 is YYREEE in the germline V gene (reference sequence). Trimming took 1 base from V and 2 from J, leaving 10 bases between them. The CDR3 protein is CASSLRGSTYEQYF. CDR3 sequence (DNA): TGTGCCAGCAGCTTGCGGGGGTCTACCTACGAGCAGTACTTC.

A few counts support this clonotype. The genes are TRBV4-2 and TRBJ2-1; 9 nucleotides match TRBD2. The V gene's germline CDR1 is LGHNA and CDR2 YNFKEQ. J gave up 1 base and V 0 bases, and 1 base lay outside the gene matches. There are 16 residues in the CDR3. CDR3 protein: CASSQEAGGSYNEQFF. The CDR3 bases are TGTGCCAGCAGCCAAGAGGCGGGGGGGTCCTACAATGAGCAGTTCTTC.

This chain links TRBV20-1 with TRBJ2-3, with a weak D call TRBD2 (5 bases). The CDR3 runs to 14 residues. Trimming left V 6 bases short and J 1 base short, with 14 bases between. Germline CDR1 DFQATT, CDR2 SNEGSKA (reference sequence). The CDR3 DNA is TGCAGTGCGGCAGGACTTGGGGGCACAGATACGCAGTATTTT. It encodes CSAAGLGGTDTQYF.

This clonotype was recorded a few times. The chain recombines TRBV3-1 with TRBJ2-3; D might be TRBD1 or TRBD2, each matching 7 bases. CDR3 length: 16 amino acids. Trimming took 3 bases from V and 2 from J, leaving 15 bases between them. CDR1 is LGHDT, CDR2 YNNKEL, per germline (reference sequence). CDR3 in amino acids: CASSHQGGSNTDTQYF. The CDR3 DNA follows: TGTGCCAGCAGCCACCAGGGGGGGAGTAACACAGATACGCAGTATTTT.

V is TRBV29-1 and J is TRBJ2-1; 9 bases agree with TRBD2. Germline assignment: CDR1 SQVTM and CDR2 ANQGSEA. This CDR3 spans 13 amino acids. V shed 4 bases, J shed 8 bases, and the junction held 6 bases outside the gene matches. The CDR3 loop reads CSVGGGAIDEQFF. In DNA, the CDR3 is TGCAGCGTTGGCGGGGGGGCTATCGATGAGCAGTTCTTC.